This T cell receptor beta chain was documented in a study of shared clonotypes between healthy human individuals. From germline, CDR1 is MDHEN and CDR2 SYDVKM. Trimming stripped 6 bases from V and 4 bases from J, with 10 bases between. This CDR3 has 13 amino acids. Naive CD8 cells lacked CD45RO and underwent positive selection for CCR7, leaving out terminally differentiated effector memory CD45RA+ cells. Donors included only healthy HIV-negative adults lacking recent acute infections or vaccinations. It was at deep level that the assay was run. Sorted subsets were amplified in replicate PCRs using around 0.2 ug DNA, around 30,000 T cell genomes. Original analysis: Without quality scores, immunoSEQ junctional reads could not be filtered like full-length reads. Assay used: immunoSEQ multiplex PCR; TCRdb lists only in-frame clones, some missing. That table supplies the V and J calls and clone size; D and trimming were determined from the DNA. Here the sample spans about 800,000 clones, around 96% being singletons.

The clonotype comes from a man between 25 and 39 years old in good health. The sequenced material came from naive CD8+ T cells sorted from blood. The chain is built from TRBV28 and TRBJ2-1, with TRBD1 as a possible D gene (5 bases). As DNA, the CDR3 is TGTGCCAGCAGCTTTGACAGTTACAATGAGCAGTTCTTC. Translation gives CASSFDSYNEQFF.